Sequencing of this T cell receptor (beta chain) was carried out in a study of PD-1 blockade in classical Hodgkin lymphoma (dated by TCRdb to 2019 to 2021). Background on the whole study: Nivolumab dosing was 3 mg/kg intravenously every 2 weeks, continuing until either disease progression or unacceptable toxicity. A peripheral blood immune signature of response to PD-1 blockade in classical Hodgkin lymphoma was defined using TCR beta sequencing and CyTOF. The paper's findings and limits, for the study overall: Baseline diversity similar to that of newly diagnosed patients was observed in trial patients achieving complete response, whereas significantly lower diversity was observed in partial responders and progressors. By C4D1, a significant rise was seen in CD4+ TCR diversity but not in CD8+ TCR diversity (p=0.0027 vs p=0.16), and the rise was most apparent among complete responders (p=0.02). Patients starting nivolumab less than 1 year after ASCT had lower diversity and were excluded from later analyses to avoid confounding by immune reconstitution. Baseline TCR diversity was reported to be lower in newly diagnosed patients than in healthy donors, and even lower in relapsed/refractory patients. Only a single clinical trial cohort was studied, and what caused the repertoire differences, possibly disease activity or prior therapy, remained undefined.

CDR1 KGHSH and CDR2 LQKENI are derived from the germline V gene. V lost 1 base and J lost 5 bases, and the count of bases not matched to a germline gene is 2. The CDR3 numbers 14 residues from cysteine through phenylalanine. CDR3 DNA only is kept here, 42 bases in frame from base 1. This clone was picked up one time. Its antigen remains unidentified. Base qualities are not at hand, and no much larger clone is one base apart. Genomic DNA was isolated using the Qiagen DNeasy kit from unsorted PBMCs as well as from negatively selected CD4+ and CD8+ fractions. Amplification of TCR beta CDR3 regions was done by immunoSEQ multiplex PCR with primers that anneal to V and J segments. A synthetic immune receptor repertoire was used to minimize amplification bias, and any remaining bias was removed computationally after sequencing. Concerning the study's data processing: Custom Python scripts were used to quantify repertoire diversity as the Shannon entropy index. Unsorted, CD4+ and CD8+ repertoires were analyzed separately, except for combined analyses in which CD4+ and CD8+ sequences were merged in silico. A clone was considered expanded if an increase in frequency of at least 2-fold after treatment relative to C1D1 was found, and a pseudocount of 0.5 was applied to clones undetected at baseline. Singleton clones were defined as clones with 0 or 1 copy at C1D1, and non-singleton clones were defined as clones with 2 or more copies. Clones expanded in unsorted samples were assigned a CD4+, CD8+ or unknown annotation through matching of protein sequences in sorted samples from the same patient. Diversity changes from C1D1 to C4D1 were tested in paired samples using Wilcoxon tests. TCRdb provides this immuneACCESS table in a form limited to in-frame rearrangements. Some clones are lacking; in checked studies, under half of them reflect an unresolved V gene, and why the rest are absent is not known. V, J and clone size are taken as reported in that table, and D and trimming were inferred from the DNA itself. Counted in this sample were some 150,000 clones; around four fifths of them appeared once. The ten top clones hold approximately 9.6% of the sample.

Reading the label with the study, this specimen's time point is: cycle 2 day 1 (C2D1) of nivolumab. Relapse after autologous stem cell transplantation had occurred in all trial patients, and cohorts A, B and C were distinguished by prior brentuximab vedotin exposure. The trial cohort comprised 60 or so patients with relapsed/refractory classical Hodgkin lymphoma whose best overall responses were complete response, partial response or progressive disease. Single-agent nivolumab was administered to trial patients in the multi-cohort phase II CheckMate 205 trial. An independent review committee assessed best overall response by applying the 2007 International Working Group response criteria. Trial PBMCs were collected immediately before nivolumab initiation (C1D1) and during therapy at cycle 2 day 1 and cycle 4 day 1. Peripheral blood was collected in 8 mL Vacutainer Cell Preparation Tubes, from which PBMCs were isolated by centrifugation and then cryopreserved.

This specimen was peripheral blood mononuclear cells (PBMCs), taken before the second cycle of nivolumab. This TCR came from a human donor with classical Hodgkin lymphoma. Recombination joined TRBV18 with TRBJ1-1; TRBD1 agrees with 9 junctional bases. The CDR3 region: CASSPLGQGTEAFF. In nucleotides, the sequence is TGTGCCAGCTCACCACTGGGACAGGGAACTGAAGCTTTCTTT.